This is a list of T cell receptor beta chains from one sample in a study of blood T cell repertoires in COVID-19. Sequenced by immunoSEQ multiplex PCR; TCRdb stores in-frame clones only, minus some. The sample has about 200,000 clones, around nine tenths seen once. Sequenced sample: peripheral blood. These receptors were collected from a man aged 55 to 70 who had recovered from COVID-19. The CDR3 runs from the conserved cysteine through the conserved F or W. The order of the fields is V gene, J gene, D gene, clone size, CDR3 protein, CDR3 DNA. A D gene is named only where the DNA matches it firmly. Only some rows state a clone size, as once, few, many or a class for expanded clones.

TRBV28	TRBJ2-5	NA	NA	CATPTRVQETQYF	TGTGCCACCCCGACGAGGGTCCAAGAGACCCAGTACTTC
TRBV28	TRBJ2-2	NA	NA	CASNLRGSNTGELFF	TGTGCCAGCAACCTCCGGGGGTCGAACACCGGGGAGCTGTTTTTT
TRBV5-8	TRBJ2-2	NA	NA	CASSHRVTGELFF	TGTGCCAGCAGCCACAGGGTCACCGGGGAGCTGTTTTTT
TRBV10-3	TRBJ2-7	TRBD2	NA	CAISDGRRANEQYF	TGTGCCATTTCCGACGGGAGGAGGGCTAACGAGCAGTACTTC
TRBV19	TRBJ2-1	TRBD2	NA	CASTRGSENEQFF	TGTGCCAGTACCCGCGGGAGTGAGAATGAGCAGTTCTTC
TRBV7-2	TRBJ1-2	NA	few	CASSSAITGVYGYTF	TGTGCCAGCAGCTCAGCCATTACAGGCGTTTATGGCTACACCTTC
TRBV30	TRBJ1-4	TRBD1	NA	CAWNIGTATNEKLFF	TGTGCCTGGAACATCGGGACAGCAACTAATGAAAAACTGTTTTTT
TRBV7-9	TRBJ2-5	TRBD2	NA	CASSGAGGKETQYF	TGTGCCAGCAGCGGCGCGGGGGGAAAAGAGACCCAGTACTTC
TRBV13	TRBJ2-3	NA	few	CASSPREDFTDTQYF	TGTGCCAGCAGCCCCAGGGAAGATTTCACAGATACGCAGTATTTT
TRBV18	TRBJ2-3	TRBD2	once	CASSSQGAGTSGDTQYF	TGTGCCAGCTCATCCCAAGGAGCGGGGACGTCGGGGGATACGCAGTATTTT
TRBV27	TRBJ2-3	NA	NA	CASSLRFGASVARRDTQYF	TGTGCCAGCAGTTTAAGGTTCGGGGCTAGCGTGGCTAGAAGAGATACGCAGTATTTT
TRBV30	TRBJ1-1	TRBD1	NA	CAWSVGTAFEAFF	TGTGCCTGGAGTGTAGGGACAGCCTTTGAAGCTTTCTTT
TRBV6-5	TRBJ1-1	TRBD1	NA	CASSYGTEALSAAFF	TGTGCCAGCAGTTACGGGACAGAGGCTTTGTCAGCGGCTTTCTTT
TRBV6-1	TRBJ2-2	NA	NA	CASSDANTGELFF	TGTGCCAGCAGTGACGCGAACACCGGGGAGCTGTTTTTT
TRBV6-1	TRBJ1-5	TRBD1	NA	CASSGPSGGKGRPQHF	TGTGCCAGCAGTGGCCCATCAGGGGGCAAGGGAAGGCCCCAGCATTTT
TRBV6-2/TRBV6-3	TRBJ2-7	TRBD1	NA	CASSYRTGVEQYF	TGTGCCAGCAGTTACCGGACAGGGGTCGAGCAGTACTTC
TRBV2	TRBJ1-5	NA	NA	CASSAQVTAFNQPQHF	TGTGCCAGCAGTGCCCAGGTAACTGCCTTCAATCAGCCCCAGCATTTT
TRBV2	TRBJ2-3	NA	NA	CARHKRGTDTQYF	TGTGCCAGACACAAGCGGGGCACAGATACGCAGTATTTT
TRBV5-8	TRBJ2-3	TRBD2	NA	CASSPPLGLAGIPDTQYF	TGTGCCAGCAGCCCGCCGCTGGGGCTAGCGGGGATCCCAGATACGCAGTATTTT
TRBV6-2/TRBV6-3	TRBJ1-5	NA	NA	CASSRGENQPQHF	TGTGCCAGCAGTCGGGGGGAGAATCAGCCCCAGCATTTT
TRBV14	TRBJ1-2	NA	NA	CASSQSSTYGYTF	TGTGCCAGCAGCCAAAGCTCCACCTATGGCTACACCTTC
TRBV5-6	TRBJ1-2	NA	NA	CASSPGGGTRDGDGYTF	TGTGCCAGCAGCCCCGGGGGGGGCACCCGAGACGGGGATGGCTACACCTTC
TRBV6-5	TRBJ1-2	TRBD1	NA	CASKHSTGFYGYTF	TGTGCCAGCAAACATTCGACAGGGTTCTATGGCTACACCTTC
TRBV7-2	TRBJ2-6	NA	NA	CASSLVPGSLSGANVLTF	TGTGCCAGCAGCTTAGTCCCAGGATCATTATCTGGGGCCAACGTCCTGACTTTC
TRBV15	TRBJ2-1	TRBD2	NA	CATSRDLRAGGGNEQFF	TGTGCCACCAGCAGAGACCTAAGAGCGGGGGGAGGAAATGAGCAGTTCTTC
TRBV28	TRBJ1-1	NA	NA	CASSPPPGNTEAFF	TGTGCCAGCAGTCCACCCCCGGGAAACACTGAAGCTTTCTTT
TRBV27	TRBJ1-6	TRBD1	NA	CASRGTGLNSPLHF	TGTGCCAGCAGGGGGACAGGGCTGAATTCACCCCTCCACTTT
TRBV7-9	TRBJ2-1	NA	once	CASSLARDNEQFF	TGTGCCAGCAGCTTAGCGCGAGACAATGAGCAGTTCTTC
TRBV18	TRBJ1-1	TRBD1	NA	CASSPAGQMNTEAFF	TGTGCCAGCTCACCAGCGGGACAGATGAACACTGAAGCTTTCTTT
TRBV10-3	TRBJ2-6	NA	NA	CAARGAGNVLTF	TGTGCCGCCCGAGGTGCGGGCAACGTCCTGACTTTC
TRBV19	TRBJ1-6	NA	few	CASSIRPGRDSPLHF	TGTGCCAGTAGTATAAGACCCGGGAGGGATTCACCCCTCCACTTT
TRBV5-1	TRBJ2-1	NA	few	CASSPLTGEFYNEQFF	TGCGCCAGCAGTCCTCTGACGGGAGAGTTCTACAATGAGCAGTTCTTC
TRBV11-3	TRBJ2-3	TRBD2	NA	CASSFGASGATDTQYF	TGTGCCAGCAGCTTCGGGGCTAGCGGGGCAACAGATACGCAGTATTTT
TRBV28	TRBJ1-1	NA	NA	CASSTGLTEAFF	TGTGCCAGCAGTACAGGGCTGACTGAAGCTTTCTTT
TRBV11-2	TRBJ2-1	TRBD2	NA	CASSDWTSGRGNNEQFF	TGTGCCAGCAGCGATTGGACTAGCGGGAGGGGTAACAATGAGCAGTTCTTC
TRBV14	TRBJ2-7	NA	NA	CASSPPYGVGYEQYF	TGTGCCAGCAGCCCCCCATACGGGGTGGGCTACGAGCAGTACTTC
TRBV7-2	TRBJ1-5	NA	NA	CASSTQGNQPQHF	TGTGCCAGCAGCACCCAGGGGAACCAGCCCCAGCATTTT
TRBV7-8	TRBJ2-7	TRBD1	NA	CASSRGQYEQYF	TGTGCCAGCAGCCGGGGACAGTACGAGCAGTACTTC
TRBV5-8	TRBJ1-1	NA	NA	CASRPDGSRGTEAFF	TGTGCCAGCAGACCCGACGGATCCAGGGGCACTGAAGCTTTCTTT
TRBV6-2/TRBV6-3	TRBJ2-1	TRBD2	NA	CASSPIALAGGAYNEQFF	TGTGCCAGCAGCCCAATCGCACTAGCGGGAGGAGCCTACAATGAGCAGTTCTTC
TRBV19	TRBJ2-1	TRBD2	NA	CASNGVRGGRNEQFF	TGTGCCAGTAATGGAGTACGGGGGGGCAGGAATGAGCAGTTCTTC
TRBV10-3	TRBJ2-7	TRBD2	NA	CAISDVSGRVGEQYF	TGTGCCATCAGTGACGTTTCGGGGAGGGTCGGAGAGCAGTACTTC
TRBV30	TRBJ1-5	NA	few	CAWSAGDQPQHF	TGTGCCTGGAGTGCAGGTGATCAGCCCCAGCATTTT
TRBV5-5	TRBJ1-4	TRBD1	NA	CASSAGTGGLRIVQKLFF	TGTGCCAGCAGCGCCGGGACAGGGGGCTTACGAATAGTCCAAAAACTGTTTTTT
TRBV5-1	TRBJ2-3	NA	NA	CASSSLSTDTQYF	TGCGCCAGCAGCTCCCTTAGCACAGATACGCAGTATTTT